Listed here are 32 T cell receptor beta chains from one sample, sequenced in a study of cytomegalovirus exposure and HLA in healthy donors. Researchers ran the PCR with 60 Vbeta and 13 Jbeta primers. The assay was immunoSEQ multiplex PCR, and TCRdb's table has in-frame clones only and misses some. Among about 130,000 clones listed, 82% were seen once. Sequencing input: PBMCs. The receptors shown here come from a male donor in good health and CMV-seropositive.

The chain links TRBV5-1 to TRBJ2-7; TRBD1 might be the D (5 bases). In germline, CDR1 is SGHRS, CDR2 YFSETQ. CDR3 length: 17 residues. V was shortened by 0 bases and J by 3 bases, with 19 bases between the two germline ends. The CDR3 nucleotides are TGCGCCAGCAGCTTGGCGGCAGGGAAAATGCGGATCTACGAGCAGTACTTC. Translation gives CASSLAAGKMRIYEQYF.

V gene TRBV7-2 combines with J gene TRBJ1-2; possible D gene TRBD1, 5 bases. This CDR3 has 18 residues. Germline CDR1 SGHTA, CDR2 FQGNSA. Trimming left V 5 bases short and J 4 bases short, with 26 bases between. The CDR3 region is CASSHDGRQGLGTYGYTF. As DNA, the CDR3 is TGTGCCAGCAGCCACGATGGACGGCAGGGACTAGGAACCTATGGCTACACCTTC.

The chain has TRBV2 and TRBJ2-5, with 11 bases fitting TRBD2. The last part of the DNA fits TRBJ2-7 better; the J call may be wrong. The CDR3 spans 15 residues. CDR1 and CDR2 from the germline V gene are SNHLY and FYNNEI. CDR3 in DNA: TGTGCCAGCGGAGCTAGCGGGAGGCCCCCCTACGAGCAGTACTTC. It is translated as CASGASGRPPYEQYF.

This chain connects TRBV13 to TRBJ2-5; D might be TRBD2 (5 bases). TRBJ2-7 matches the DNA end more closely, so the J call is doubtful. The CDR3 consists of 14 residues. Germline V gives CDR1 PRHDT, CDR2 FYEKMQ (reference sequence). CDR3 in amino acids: CASSLEGASDEQYF. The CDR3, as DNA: TGTGCCAGCAGCTTAGAGGGAGCCTCGGACGAGCAGTACTTC.

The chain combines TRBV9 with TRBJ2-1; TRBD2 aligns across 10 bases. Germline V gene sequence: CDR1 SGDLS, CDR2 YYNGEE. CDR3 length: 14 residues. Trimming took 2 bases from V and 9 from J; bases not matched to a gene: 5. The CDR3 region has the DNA TGTGCCAGCAGCGTGGCTAGCGGGAGTATTGAGCAGTTCTTC. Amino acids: CASSVASGSIEQFF.

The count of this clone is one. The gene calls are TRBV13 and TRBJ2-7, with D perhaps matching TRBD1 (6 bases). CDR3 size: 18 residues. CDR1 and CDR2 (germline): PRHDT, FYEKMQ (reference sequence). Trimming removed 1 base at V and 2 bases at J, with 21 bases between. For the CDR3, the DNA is TGTGCCAGCAGCTTAGCGACAGGAAATACAGGAAAAACCTACGAGCAGTACTTC. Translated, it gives CASSLATGNTGKTYEQYF.

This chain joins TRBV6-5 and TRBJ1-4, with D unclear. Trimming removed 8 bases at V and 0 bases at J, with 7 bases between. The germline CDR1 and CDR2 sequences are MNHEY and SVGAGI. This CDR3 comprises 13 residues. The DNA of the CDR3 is TGTGCCAGCCGAGGGACAACTAATGAAAAACTGTTTTTT. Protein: CASRGTTNEKLFF.

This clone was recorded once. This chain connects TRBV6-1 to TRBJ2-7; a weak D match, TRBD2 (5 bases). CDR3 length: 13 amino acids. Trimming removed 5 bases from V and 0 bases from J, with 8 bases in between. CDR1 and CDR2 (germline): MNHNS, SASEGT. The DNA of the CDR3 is TGTGCCAGCAGTAGCCGGGACTCCTACGAGCAGTACTTC. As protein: CASSSRDSYEQYF.

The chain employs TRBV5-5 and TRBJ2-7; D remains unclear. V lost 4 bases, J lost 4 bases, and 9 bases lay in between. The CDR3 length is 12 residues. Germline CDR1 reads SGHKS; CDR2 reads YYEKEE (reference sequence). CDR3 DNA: TGTGCCAGCAGCCTCGCAGATTACGAGCAGTACTTC. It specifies CASSLADYEQYF.

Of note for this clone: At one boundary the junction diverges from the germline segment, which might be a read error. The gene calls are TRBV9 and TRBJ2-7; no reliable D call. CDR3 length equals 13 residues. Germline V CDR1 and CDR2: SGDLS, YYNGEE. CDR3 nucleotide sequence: TGTGCCAGCAGCACCAGTGGCTCCCACGAGCAGTACTTC. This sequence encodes CASSTSGSHEQYF. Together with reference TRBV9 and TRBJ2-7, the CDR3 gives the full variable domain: DSGVTQTPKHLITATGQRVTLRCSPRSGDLSVYWYQQSLDQGLQFLIQYYNGEERAKGNILERFSAQQFPDLHSELNLSSLELGDSALYFCASSTSGSHEQYFGPGTRLTVT.

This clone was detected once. The CDR3: CASSSFLASGNTIYF. CDR3 DNA sequence: TGTGCCAGCAGTTCTTTTTTGGCTTCTGGAAACACCATATATTTT. This sequence joins TRBV28 and TRBJ1-3; D gene ambiguous. The CDR3 length is 15 residues. With 4 bases removed from V and 1 base from J, the gap between germline ends came to 11 bases. The germline CDR1 and CDR2 sequences are MDHEN and SYDVKM. Using reference TRBV28 and TRBJ1-3 for the parts outside the CDR3, the full variable domain is DVKVTQSSRYLVKRTGEKVFLECVQDMDHENMFWYRQDPGLGLRLIYFSYDVKMKEKGDIPEGYSVSREKKERFSLILESASTNQTSMYLCASSSFLASGNTIYFGEGSWLTVV.

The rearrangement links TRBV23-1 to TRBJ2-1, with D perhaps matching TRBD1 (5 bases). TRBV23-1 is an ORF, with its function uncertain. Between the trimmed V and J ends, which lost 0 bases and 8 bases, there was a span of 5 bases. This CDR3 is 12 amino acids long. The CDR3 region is CASSQSRDEQFF. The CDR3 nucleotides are TGCGCCAGCAGTCAATCCAGGGATGAGCAGTTCTTC.

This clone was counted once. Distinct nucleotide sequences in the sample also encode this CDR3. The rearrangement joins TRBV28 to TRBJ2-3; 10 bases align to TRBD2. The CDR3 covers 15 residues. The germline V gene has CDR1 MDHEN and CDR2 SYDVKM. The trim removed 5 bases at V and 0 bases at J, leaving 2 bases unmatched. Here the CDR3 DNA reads TGTGCCAGCAGTCTTAGCGGGGGGAGCACAGATACGCAGTATTTT. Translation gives CASSLSGGSTDTQYF.

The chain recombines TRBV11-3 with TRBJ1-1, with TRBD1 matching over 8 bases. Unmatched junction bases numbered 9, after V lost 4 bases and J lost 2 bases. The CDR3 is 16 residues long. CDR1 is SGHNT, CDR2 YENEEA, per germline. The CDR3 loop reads CASSSGQGDHNTEAFF. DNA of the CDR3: TGTGCCAGCAGCTCAGGACAGGGCGACCACAACACTGAAGCTTTCTTT.

CDR3 bases: TGCAGCGTTGAAGACCCAGACGACAGGGAAAACTCCTACGAGCAGTACTTC. This sequence encodes CSVEDPDDRENSYEQYF. The rearrangement links TRBV29-1 to TRBJ2-7, with 7 bases matching TRBD1. Looked up from germline, CDR1 is SQVTM and CDR2 is ANQGSEA. The CDR3 runs 17 residues. The ends lost 0 bases at V and 0 bases at J; junction bases unmatched: 11.

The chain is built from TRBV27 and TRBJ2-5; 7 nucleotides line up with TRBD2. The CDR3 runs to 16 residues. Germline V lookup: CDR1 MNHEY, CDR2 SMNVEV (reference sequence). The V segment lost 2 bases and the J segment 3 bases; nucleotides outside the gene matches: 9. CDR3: CASSLERAGRKETQYF. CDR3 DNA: TGTGCCAGCAGTTTAGAGCGAGCGGGAAGGAAAGAGACCCAGTACTTC.

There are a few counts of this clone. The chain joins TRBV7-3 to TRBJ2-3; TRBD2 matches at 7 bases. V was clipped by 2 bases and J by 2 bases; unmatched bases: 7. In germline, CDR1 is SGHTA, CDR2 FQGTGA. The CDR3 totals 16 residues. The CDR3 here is CASSLSGGTLTDTQYF. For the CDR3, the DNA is TGTGCCAGCAGCTTATCGGGGGGTACCCTCACAGATACGCAGTATTTT.

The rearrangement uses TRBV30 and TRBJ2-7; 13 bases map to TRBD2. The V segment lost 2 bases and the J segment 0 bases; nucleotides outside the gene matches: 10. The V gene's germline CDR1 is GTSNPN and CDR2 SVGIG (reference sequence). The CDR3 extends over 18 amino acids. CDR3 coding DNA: TGTGCCTGGAGTCCCTCTTTGGGGACTAGCGGGATCTCCTACGAGCAGTACTTC. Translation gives CAWSPSLGTSGISYEQYF.

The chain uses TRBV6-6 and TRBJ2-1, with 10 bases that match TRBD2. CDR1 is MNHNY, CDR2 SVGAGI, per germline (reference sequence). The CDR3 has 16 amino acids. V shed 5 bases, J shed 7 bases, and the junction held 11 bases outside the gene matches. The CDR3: CASSHLAGESGNEQFF. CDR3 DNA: TGTGCCAGCAGTCACCTAGCGGGAGAAAGCGGGAATGAGCAGTTCTTC.

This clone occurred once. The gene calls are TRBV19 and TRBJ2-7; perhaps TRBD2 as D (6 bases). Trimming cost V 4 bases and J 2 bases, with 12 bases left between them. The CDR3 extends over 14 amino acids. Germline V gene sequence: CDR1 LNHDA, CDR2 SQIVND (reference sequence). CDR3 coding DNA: TGTGCCAGTAGTACTGGGGACTGGACCTACGAGCAGTACTTC. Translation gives CASSTGDWTYEQYF.

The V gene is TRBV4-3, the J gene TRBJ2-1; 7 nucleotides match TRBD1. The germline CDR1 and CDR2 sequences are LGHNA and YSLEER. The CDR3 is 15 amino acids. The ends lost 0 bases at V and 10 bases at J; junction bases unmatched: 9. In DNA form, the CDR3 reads TGCGCCAGCAGCCAAGAGACAGGGAGAGGTGGAGAGCAGTTCTTC. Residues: CASSQETGRGGEQFF.

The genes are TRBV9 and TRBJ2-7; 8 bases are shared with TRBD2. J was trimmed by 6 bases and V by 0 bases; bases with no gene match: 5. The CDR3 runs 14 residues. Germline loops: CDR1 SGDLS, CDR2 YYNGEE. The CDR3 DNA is TGTGCCAGCAGCGTAGATAGCGGGGTGGGCGAGCAGTACTTC. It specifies CASSVDSGVGEQYF.

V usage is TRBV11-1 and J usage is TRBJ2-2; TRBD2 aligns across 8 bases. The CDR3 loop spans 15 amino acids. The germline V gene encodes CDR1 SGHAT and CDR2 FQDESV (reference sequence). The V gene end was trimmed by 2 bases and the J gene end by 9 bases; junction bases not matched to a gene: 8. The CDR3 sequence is CASSLRPGGQWELFF. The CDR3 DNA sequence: TGTGCCAGCAGCTTACGACCGGGGGGGCAATGGGAGCTGTTTTTT. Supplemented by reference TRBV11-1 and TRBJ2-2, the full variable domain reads EAEVAQSPRYKITEKSQAVAFWCDPISGHATLYWYRQILGQGPELLVQFQDESVVDDSQLPKDRFSAERLKGVDSTLKIQPAELGDSAMYLCASSLRPGGQWELFFGEGSRLTVL.

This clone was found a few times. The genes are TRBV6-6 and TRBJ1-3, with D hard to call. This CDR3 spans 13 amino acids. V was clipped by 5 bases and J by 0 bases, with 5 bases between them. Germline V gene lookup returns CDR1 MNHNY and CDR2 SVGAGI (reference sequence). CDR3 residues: CASSLDSGNTIYF. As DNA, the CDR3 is TGTGCCAGCAGTCTAGACTCTGGAAACACCATATATTTT.

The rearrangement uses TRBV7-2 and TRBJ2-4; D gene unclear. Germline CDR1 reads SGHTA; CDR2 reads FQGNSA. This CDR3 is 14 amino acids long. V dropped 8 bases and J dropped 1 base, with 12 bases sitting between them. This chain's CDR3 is CASATVSAKNIQYF. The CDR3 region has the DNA TGTGCCAGCGCTACTGTAAGCGCCAAAAACATTCAGTACTTC.

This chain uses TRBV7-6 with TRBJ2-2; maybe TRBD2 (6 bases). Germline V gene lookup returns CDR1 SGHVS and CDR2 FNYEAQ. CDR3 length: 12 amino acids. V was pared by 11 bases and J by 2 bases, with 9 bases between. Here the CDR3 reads CAGGDNTGELFF. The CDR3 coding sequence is TGTGCCGGAGGGGATAACACCGGGGAGCTGTTTTTT.

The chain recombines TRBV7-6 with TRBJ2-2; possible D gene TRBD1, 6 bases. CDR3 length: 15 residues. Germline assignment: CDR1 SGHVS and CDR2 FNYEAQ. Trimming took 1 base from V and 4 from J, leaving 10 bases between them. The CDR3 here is CASSLVTGSTGELFF. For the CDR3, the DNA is TGTGCCAGCAGCTTAGTAACAGGGTCCACCGGGGAGCTGTTTTTT. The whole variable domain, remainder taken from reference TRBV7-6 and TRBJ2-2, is GAGVSQSPRYKVTKRGQDVALRCDPISGHVSLYWYRQALGQGPEFLTYFNYEAQQDKSGLPNDRFSAERPEGSISTLTIQRTEQRDSAMYRCASSLVTGSTGELFFGEGSRLTVL.

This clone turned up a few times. The CDR3 nucleotides read TGTGCCAGCACATACAGGGCGGGAGTGGCCAAAAACATTCAGTACTTC. Amino acid sequence: CASTYRAGVAKNIQYF. The V gene is TRBV5-4, the J gene TRBJ2-4; D might be TRBD2 (7 bases). CDR3 length: 16 residues. CDR1 is SGHNT and CDR2 is YYREEE in the germline V gene (reference sequence). V was pared by 6 bases and J by 1 base, with 17 bases between.

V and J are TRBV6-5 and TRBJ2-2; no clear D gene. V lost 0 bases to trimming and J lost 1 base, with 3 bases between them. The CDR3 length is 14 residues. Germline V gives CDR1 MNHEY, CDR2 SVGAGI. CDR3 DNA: TGTGCCAGCAGTTACTCGAGGAACACCGGGGAGCTGTTTTTT. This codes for CASSYSRNTGELFF.

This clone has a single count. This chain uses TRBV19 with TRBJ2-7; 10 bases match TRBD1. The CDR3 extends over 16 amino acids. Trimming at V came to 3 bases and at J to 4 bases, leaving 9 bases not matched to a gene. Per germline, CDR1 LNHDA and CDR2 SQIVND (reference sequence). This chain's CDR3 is CASSIHPGQGFYEQYF. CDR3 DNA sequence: TGTGCCAGTAGTATCCACCCGGGACAGGGGTTTTACGAGCAGTACTTC.

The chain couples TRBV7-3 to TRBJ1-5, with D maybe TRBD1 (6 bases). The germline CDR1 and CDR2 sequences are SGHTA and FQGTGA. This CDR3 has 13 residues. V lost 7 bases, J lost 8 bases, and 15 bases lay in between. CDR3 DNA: TGTGCCAGCACCTGTATCGGACAGAAGCCCCAGCATTTT. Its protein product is CASTCIGQKPQHF.

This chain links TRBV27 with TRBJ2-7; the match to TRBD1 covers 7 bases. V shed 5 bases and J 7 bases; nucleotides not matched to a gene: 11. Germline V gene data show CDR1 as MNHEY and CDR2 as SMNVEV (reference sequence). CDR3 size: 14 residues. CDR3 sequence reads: CASSTATGVGEQYF. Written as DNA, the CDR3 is TGTGCCAGCAGTACCGCTACAGGGGTCGGGGAGCAGTACTTC.